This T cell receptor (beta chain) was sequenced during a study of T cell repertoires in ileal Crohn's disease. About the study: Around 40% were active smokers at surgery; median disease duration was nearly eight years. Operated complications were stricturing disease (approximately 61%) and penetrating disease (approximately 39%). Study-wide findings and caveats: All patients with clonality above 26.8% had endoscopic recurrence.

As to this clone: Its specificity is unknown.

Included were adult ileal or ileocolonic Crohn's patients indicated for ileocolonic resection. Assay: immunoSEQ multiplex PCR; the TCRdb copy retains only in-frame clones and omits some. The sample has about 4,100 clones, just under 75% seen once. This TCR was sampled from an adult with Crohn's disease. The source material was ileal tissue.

As DNA, the CDR3 is TGTGCCAGCACCGGACAGGGTTCCCACGAGCAGTACTTC. Residues: CASTGQGSHEQYF. The chain recombines TRBV7-9 with TRBJ2-7; the match to TRBD1 covers 8 bases. Trimming took 7 bases from V and 5 from J; bases not matched to a gene: 7. CDR1 and CDR2 from the germline V gene are SEHNR and FQNEAQ (reference sequence). The CDR3 totals 13 residues.